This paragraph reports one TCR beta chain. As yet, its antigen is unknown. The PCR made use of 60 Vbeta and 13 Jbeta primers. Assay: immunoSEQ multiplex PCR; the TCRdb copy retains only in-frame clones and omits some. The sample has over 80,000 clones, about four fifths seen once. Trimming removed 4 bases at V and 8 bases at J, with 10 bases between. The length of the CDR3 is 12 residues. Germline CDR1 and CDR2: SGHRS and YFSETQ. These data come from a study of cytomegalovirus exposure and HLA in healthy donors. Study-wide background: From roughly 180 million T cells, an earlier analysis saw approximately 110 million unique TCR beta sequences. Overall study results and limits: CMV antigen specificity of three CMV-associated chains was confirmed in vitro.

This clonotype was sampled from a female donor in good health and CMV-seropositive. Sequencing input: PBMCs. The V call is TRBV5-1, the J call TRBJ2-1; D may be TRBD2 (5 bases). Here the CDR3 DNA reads TGCGCCAGCAGCGACCGGACTGATGAGCAGTTCTTC. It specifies CASSDRTDEQFF.